This TCR beta chain was sequenced during a study of shared clonotypes between healthy human individuals. Regarding the study as a whole: Clonotype sharing among donors was thought likely to change with sequencing depth.

Germline-derived CDR1 and CDR2 are SGHDT and YYEEEE. V was trimmed by 0 bases and J by 8 bases, leaving 6 bases between them. The CDR3 consists of 12 residues. The deep-level immunoSEQ assay was used. Researchers divided each subset's genomic DNA evenly across several immunoSEQ plates. Sequencing used immunoSEQ multiplex PCR; TCRdb keeps in-frame clones, though not all of them. This sample has more than 450,000 clones, with about four fifths found just once. The table lists this clone with a count of one. Antigen: not known. The sample comprised PBMCs. V and J are TRBV5-6 and TRBJ2-1; D gene unclear. The clonotype was recovered from a woman between 40 and 55 years old in good health. Some clones in this sample may be carry-over from other donors' samples. DNA of the CDR3: TGTGCCAGCAGCTTGGGGTCCTATGAGCAGTTCTTC. This encodes CASSLGSYEQFF. The full variable domain, its missing parts supplied by reference TRBV5-6 and TRBJ2-1, is DAGVTQSPTHLIKTRGQQVTLRCSPKSGHDTVSWYQQALGQGPQFIFQYYEEEERQRGNFPDRFSGHQFPNYSSELNVNALLLGDSALYLCASSLGSYEQFFGPGTRLTVL.